Listed below are T cell receptor beta chains from one sample, sequenced in a study of T cell changes during pregnancy in multiple sclerosis. Produced via immunoSEQ multiplex PCR; TCRdb's table is partial and in-frame only. The sample shows 45,000 to 50,000 clones, approximately 90% of them seen only once. Sequencing was performed on CD4+ T cells from peripheral blood mononuclear cells, taken in the second trimester of pregnancy. The source is a female donor in good health, enrolled as a control in a pregnancy study. The CDR3 runs from the conserved cysteine through the conserved F or W. The D gene is left open where the match is weak. Only some rows state a clone size, as once, few, many or a class for expanded clones.

j_call: TRBJ2-7
v_call: TRBV21-1
d_call: .
clone_size: .
cdr3_nt: TGTGCCAGCAGCCCCTGTCGGGCGACAGGGGCCCTTCCCCACCATAATCCCTACGAGCAGTACTTC
cdr3_aa: CASSPCRATGALPHHNPYEQYF

j_call: TRBJ1-1
v_call: TRBV19
d_call: .
clone_size: .
cdr3_nt: TGTGCCAGTAGTACGAACAGGGTTGGGCGCACTGAAGCTTTCTTT
cdr3_aa: CASSTNRVGRTEAFF

j_call: TRBJ2-7
v_call: TRBV9
d_call: TRBD1
clone_size: .
cdr3_nt: TGTGCCAGCAGCGTAGCTAGTATGGGACAGGGTCCCTACGAGCAGTACTTC
cdr3_aa: CASSVASMGQGPYEQYF

j_call: TRBJ1-2
v_call: TRBV7-8
d_call: .
clone_size: few
cdr3_nt: TGTGCCAGCAGCTTAATGGGGGCGAGGGGCTACACCTTC
cdr3_aa: CASSLMGARGYTF

j_call: TRBJ2-1
v_call: TRBV18
d_call: .
clone_size: .
cdr3_nt: TGTGCCAGCTTCAGGGTGGATGAGCAGTTCTTC
cdr3_aa: CASFRVDEQFF

j_call: TRBJ2-1
v_call: TRBV11-3
d_call: .
clone_size: .
cdr3_nt: TGTGCCAGCAGCCCCTCCGGGATTCTCAGGGAGCAGTTCTTC
cdr3_aa: CASSPSGILREQFF

j_call: TRBJ1-1
v_call: TRBV14
d_call: TRBD1
clone_size: .
cdr3_nt: TGTGCCAGCAGCCCTGGGACAGGGAAGTTTCAGATGATGAACACTGAAGCTTTCTTT
cdr3_aa: CASSPGTGKFQMMNTEAFF

j_call: TRBJ2-7
v_call: TRBV18
d_call: .
clone_size: .
cdr3_nt: TGTGCCAGCAAACAATCGGGGATCCCTTACGAGCAGTACTTC
cdr3_aa: CASKQSGIPYEQYF

j_call: TRBJ1-3
v_call: TRBV7-2
d_call: .
clone_size: .
cdr3_nt: TGTGCCAGCAGCTTAGCTTGGGGGGTCGGAAACACCATATATTTT
cdr3_aa: CASSLAWGVGNTIYF

j_call: TRBJ2-5
v_call: TRBV7-2
d_call: .
clone_size: .
cdr3_nt: TGTGCCAGCAGCCGCGGACTTCAAGAGACCCAGTACTTC
cdr3_aa: CASSRGLQETQYF

j_call: TRBJ2-2
v_call: TRBV7-3
d_call: TRBD2
clone_size: .
cdr3_nt: TGTGCCAGCAGCATTAGCGGGGGGCGCACCGGGGAGCTGTTTTTT
cdr3_aa: CASSISGGRTGELFF

j_call: TRBJ1-2
v_call: TRBV6-5
d_call: .
clone_size: .
cdr3_nt: TGTGCCAGCAGTTACTCGAGTAGGACAGCTAACTATGGCTACACCTTC
cdr3_aa: CASSYSSRTANYGYTF

j_call: TRBJ2-1
v_call: TRBV5-4
d_call: TRBD1
clone_size: .
cdr3_nt: TGTGCCAGCAGCCCGGTTTCAGGGGACAGTGAGCAGTTCTTC
cdr3_aa: CASSPVSGDSEQFF

j_call: TRBJ1-1
v_call: TRBV29-1
d_call: .
clone_size: .
cdr3_nt: TGCAGCGTTGCGCAGGGGATGAACACTGAAGCTTTCTTT
cdr3_aa: CSVAQGMNTEAFF

j_call: TRBJ1-3
v_call: TRBV18
d_call: TRBD1
clone_size: .
cdr3_nt: TGTGCCAGCTCACCCCAACAGGGGATTAATGGAAACACCATATATTTT
cdr3_aa: CASSPQQGINGNTIYF

j_call: TRBJ1-6
v_call: TRBV5-1
d_call: .
clone_size: once
cdr3_nt: TGCGCCAGCAGCTTGGCCCCCCCCGAAGGGGTAGGCTCACCCCTCCACTTT
cdr3_aa: CASSLAPPEGVGSPLHF

j_call: TRBJ2-7
v_call: TRBV5-1
d_call: TRBD2
clone_size: .
cdr3_nt: TGCGCCAGCAGCTCTCTCCCGGGACTAGCGGGGGGGACCTCCTACGAGCAGTACTTC
cdr3_aa: CASSSLPGLAGGTSYEQYF

j_call: TRBJ2-1
v_call: TRBV29-1
d_call: TRBD2
clone_size: .
cdr3_nt: TGCAGCGTTACCGTAGCGGGGGCGTCAAATGGGTTCTTC
cdr3_aa: CSVTVAGASNGFF

j_call: TRBJ1-2
v_call: TRBV6-1
d_call: TRBD1
clone_size: .
cdr3_nt: TGTGCCAGCAGTGAAGAATTACAGGGGGACTACACCTTC
cdr3_aa: CASSEELQGDYTF

j_call: TRBJ2-3
v_call: TRBV9
d_call: TRBD1
clone_size: .
cdr3_nt: TGTGCCAGCAGTGAATACGGACAGGCAAATACGCAGTATTTT
cdr3_aa: CASSEYGQANTQYF

j_call: TRBJ2-2
v_call: TRBV13
d_call: TRBD1
clone_size: .
cdr3_nt: TGTGCCAGCAGAAGGAACTCGGGACAGGGGCTAGGGGAGCTGTTTTTT
cdr3_aa: CASRRNSGQGLGELFF

j_call: TRBJ2-3
v_call: TRBV5-6
d_call: .
clone_size: .
cdr3_nt: TGTGCCAGCAGCTTGTCTCTAAACACAGATACGCAGTATTTT
cdr3_aa: CASSLSLNTDTQYF

j_call: TRBJ2-1
v_call: TRBV11-2
d_call: .
clone_size: .
cdr3_nt: TGTGCCAGCAGCTTAGCAGATGAGCAGTTCTTC
cdr3_aa: CASSLADEQFF

j_call: TRBJ1-6
v_call: TRBV7-9
d_call: .
clone_size: .
cdr3_nt: TGTGCCAGCAGCCCCCGACTGCCGGGACAAAGGGCTTCACCCCTCCACTTT
cdr3_aa: CASSPRLPGQRASPLHF

j_call: TRBJ1-1
v_call: TRBV11-1
d_call: .
clone_size: .
cdr3_nt: TGTGCCAGCAGCCCTCTGACAGGGAACACTGAAGCTTTCTTT
cdr3_aa: CASSPLTGNTEAFF

j_call: TRBJ2-3
v_call: TRBV5-6
d_call: TRBD2
clone_size: .
cdr3_nt: TGTGCCAGCAGCTTCGGCGGGGGTTCGATAGATACGCAGTATTTT
cdr3_aa: CASSFGGGSIDTQYF